The clone carrying this T cell receptor beta chain was seen a few times. Individual cDNA molecules received unique molecular identifiers during library preparation. TCRdb reprocessed the 5' RACE reads with MiXCR, giving one entry per CDR3 protein. The sample has tens of thousands of distinct CDR3 sequences, roughly 4.7% seen once. Trimming took off 6 bases at V and 5 bases at J, with 17 bases between the two ends. This CDR3 contains 15 residues. Germline V gene sequence: CDR1 MGHRA, CDR2 YSYEKL. This sample was taken from a study of early T cells in non-severe SARS-CoV-2 infection. The source material was whole blood. The chain recombines TRBV4-1 with TRBJ2-1; a possible D gene is TRBD1 (6 bases). The clonotype originates from an adult who was a healthcare worker with PCR-confirmed SARS-CoV-2 infection or an uninfected control (not recorded which). CDR3 DNA sequence: TGCGCCAGCAGTTGGGGGCAGGAGTTCAACAATGAGCAGTTCTTC. Its protein product is CASSWGQEFNNEQFF.